The 28 T cell receptor beta chains presented below share a single source sample, sequenced in a study of response to subunit inactivated influenza vaccine. TCRdb re-analysed the RT-PCR reads in MiXCR, keeping a single row per CDR3 protein. The table includes 650,000 to 800,000 distinct CDR3 sequences, approximately 13% detected once. Sequenced material: PBMCs from blood, taken about 14 days before vaccination. These TCRs come from a man aged 50-59 years who received an inactivated influenza vaccine.

The chain has TRBV12-3 or TRBV12-4 and TRBJ2-7; 8 nucleotides align to TRBD2. V trimming: 1 base; J trimming: 2 bases; junction bases outside the gene matches: 31. The CDR3 is 24 amino acids. The chain's CDR3 is CASSLGGVRGLFPSSGQGTYEQYF. As DNA, the CDR3 is TGTGCCAGCAGTTTAGGGGGTGTCAGGGGCCTTTTCCCATCTAGCGGGCAAGGTACCTACGAGCAGTACTTC.

V and J are TRBV29-1 and TRBJ2-1; 8 bases align to TRBD2. CDR1 SQVTM and CDR2 ANQGSEA come from the germline V gene. Unmatched junction bases numbered 30, after V lost 8 bases and J lost 15 bases. The CDR3 totals 17 residues. CDR3 sequence reads: CSFSSQAGGLQSTEGFF. CDR3 nucleotide sequence: TGCAGCTTCTCAAGTCAGGCGGGAGGCCTACAAAGCACGGAGGGGTTCTTC.

The rearrangement joins TRBV29-1 to TRBJ2-1; 10 bases align to TRBD2. The CDR3 length is 12 residues. Trimming cost V 6 bases and J 4 bases; bases outside gene matches: 0. The V gene's germline CDR1 is SQVTM and CDR2 ANQGSEA. The CDR3 spells CSVAGGYNEQFF. The CDR3 coding sequence is TGCAGCGTAGCGGGAGGGTACAATGAGCAGTTCTTC.

This rearrangement joins TRBV7-2 to TRBJ1-2; 8 bases are shared with TRBD1. Per germline, CDR1 SGHTA and CDR2 FQGNSA. After removal of 4 bases from V and 4 bases from J, the junction contained 5 bases not matched to a gene. There are 14 residues in the CDR3. The CDR3 protein is CASSSQGVGYGYTF. CDR3 bases: TGTGCCAGCAGCTCACAGGGGGTGGGCTATGGCTACACCTTC.

The chain uses TRBV27 and TRBJ2-1; D is undetermined. CDR1 is MNHEY, CDR2 SMNVEV, per germline (reference sequence). There are 14 residues in the CDR3. V lost 4 bases and J lost 1, with 8 bases in between. The CDR3 nucleotides read TGTGCCAGCAGTTCTCTGCCATCCTACAATGAGCAGTTCTTC. This translates into CASSSLPSYNEQFF.

The gene calls are TRBV20-1 and TRBJ2-3, with 12 bases that match TRBD2. The CDR3 loop spans 17 amino acids. J gave up 4 bases and V 4 bases, and 12 bases lay outside the gene matches. Germline CDR1 reads DFQATT; CDR2 reads SNEGSKA (reference sequence). The CDR3 nucleotides are TGCAGTGCTACCAACCCTTTCACTAGCGGGAGGCCAGATACGCAGTATTTT. Residues: CSATNPFTSGRPDTQYF.

This clonotype was observed a few times. The J gene is TRBJ2-2, the V gene TRBV6-2 or TRBV6-3, with TRBD1 identical over 11 bases. V was pared by 7 bases and J by 6 bases, with 4 bases of the junction left unmatched. Germline CDR1 and CDR2: MNHEY and SVGEGT. The length of the CDR3 is 14 residues. The CDR3 region is CASNGQGAAGELFF. Written as DNA, the CDR3 is TGTGCCAGCAACGGACAGGGGGCCGCCGGGGAGCTGTTTTTT.

Only a few counts were recorded for this clonotype. This chain uses TRBV18 with TRBJ2-7, with D possibly matching TRBD1 (5 bases). The CDR3 contains 15 residues. Trimming removed 2 bases from V and 4 bases from J, with 15 bases in between. Looked up from germline, CDR1 is KGHSH and CDR2 is LQKENI. CDR3 nucleotide sequence: TGTGCCAGCTCACCAGGGGCAGGAGAGGTTTACGAGCAGTACTTC. Translated, it gives CASSPGAGEVYEQYF.

In its sample, this clonotype was seen a few times. The V gene is TRBV6-5, the J gene TRBJ2-2; D perhaps matches TRBD1 (5 bases). The CDR3 contains 18 residues. Per the germline V gene, CDR1 is MNHEY and CDR2 is SVGAGI. V was clipped by 0 bases and J by 1 base, with 15 bases between them. The CDR3 loop is CASSYSTASPVNTGELFF. CDR3 sequence (DNA): TGTGCCAGCAGTTACTCGACAGCGTCCCCCGTGAACACCGGGGAGCTGTTTTTT.

The gene calls are TRBV6-4 and TRBJ2-1; 11 bases agree with TRBD2. Germline lookup yields CDR1 MRHNA and CDR2 SNTAGT. Trimming cost V 4 bases and J 4 bases; bases outside gene matches: 6. There are 16 residues in the CDR3. CDR3 sequence: CASSAGTSGAYNEQFF. The DNA of the CDR3 is TGTGCCAGCAGTGCGGGGACTAGCGGTGCTTACAATGAGCAGTTCTTC.

This clonotype was seen more than once but under ten times. This chain links TRBV28 with TRBJ2-2; TRBD2 matches at 8 bases. V lost 5 bases to trimming and J lost 4 bases; unmatched junction nucleotides: 6. Germline V lookup: CDR1 MDHEN, CDR2 SYDVKM. There are 15 residues in the CDR3. CDR3 loop: CASSNRLAITGELFF. The CDR3 region has the DNA TGTGCCAGCAGTAACAGACTAGCGATCACCGGGGAGCTGTTTTTT.

Regarding this clonotype: This may come from a read error, since a much larger clone is one base off. The genes are TRBV10-3 and TRBJ1-1; D remains unclear. The CDR3 contains 17 residues. Between the trimmed V and J ends, which lost 0 bases and 0 bases, there was a span of 14 bases. Germline V gene lookup returns CDR1 ENHRY and CDR2 SYGVKD. The CDR3 protein is CAISESSDRRLNTEAFF. The CDR3 DNA reads as TGTGCCATCAGTGAGTCGTCGGACCGCCGGTTGAACACTGAAGCTTTCTTT.

This clonotype turned up a few times. The rearrangement joins TRBV28 to TRBJ2-7, with D tentatively TRBD2 (5 bases). CDR3 length: 15 amino acids. V lost 6 bases and J lost 3, with 18 bases in between. The germline V gene has CDR1 MDHEN and CDR2 SYDVKM. The CDR3 nucleotides are TGTGCCAGCAGCCCCAGGCCGGGAAAAGGCTACGAGCAGTACTTC. This encodes CASSPRPGKGYEQYF. Based on the CDR3 plus reference TRBV28 and TRBJ2-7, the full variable domain is DVKVTQSSRYLVKRTGEKVFLECVQDMDHENMFWYRQDPGLGLRLIYFSYDVKMKEKGDIPEGYSVSREKKERFSLILESASTNQTSMYLCASSPRPGKGYEQYFGPGTRLTVT.

The chain links TRBV29-1 to TRBJ1-2, with D unresolved. This CDR3 spans 12 amino acids. Germline CDR1 SQVTM, CDR2 ANQGSEA. Trimming removed 4 bases at V and 4 bases at J, with 10 bases between. CDR3 amino acids: CSVVAVTYGYTF. The CDR3 DNA is TGCAGCGTTGTAGCGGTTACCTATGGCTACACCTTC.

V gene TRBV20-1 combines with J gene TRBJ1-2, with D possibly matching TRBD1 (5 bases). The CDR3 has 13 amino acids. CDR1 is DFQATT, CDR2 SNEGSKA, per germline (reference sequence). Trimming removed 5 bases from V and 4 bases from J, with 14 bases in between. CDR3 sequence: CSAGRQRSYGYTF. The CDR3 DNA reads TGCAGTGCTGGCAGACAGCGGAGCTATGGCTACACCTTC.

This clonotype has just a few counts. The chain joins TRBV12-3 or TRBV12-4 to TRBJ2-1; D gene uncertain. The CDR3 is made up of 13 amino acids. Trimming took off 4 bases at V and 3 bases at J, with 7 bases between the two ends. CDR3 protein: CASSSPSYNEQFF. In nucleotides, the CDR3 is TGTGCCAGCAGTTCCCCGAGCTACAATGAGCAGTTCTTC.

This clonotype occurred many times. The chain couples TRBV20-1 to TRBJ2-7; TRBD2 aligns across 13 bases. CDR3 length equals 12 residues. Unmatched junction bases numbered 2, after V lost 4 bases and J lost 8 bases. Germline CDR1 is DFQATT and CDR2 is SNEGSKA (reference sequence). The CDR3 sequence: CSAKGLAGQQYF. CDR3 bases: TGCAGTGCTAAGGGACTAGCGGGACAGCAGTACTTC.

The rearrangement uses TRBV7-3 and TRBJ2-3, with D perhaps matching TRBD2 (5 bases). Trimming took off 5 bases at V and 2 bases at J, with 14 bases between the two ends. The CDR3 runs to 15 residues. CDR1 and CDR2 (germline): SGHTA, FQGTGA. The CDR3 spells CASSPQLRATDTQYF. CDR3 nucleotide sequence: TGTGCCAGCAGCCCCCAGTTGCGGGCCACAGATACGCAGTATTTT.

This clonotype showed up just a few times. The chain links TRBV9 to TRBJ2-1; 7 positions agree with TRBD2. The junction had 9 bases not matched to a gene; V was cut back by 4 bases and J by 8 bases. This CDR3 contains 14 residues. Per germline, CDR1 SGDLS and CDR2 YYNGEE. The CDR3 DNA reads TGTGCCAGCAGCCCGGGGGGAGGGCTCCATGAGCAGTTCTTC. It translates to CASSPGGGLHEQFF.

The J gene is TRBJ2-7, the V gene TRBV13; no firm D call. Germline V gene data show CDR1 as PRHDT and CDR2 as FYEKMQ (reference sequence). CDR3 length: 16 amino acids. With 4 bases removed from V and 0 bases from J, the gap between germline ends came to 16 bases. CDR3 nucleotide sequence: TGTGCCAGCAGCTCATATCGCACGTCCAGCTCCTACGAGCAGTACTTC. This sequence encodes CASSSYRTSSSYEQYF.

The chain carries TRBV28 and TRBJ2-3, with D unclear. CDR1 is MDHEN and CDR2 is SYDVKM in the germline V gene. There are 14 residues in the CDR3. Trimming took off 2 bases at V and 6 bases at J, with 12 bases between the two ends. CDR3 sequence reads: CASSLGSVRDTQYF. The CDR3 DNA sequence: TGTGCCAGCAGTTTAGGGTCGGTCAGGGATACGCAGTATTTT. The entire variable domain, with the rest obtained from reference TRBV28 and TRBJ2-3, is as follows: DVKVTQSSRYLVKRTGEKVFLECVQDMDHENMFWYRQDPGLGLRLIYFSYDVKMKEKGDIPEGYSVSREKKERFSLILESASTNQTSMYLCASSLGSVRDTQYFGPGTRLTVL.

This clonotype came up a few times. The chain uses TRBV10-3 and TRBJ2-1, with TRBD2 matching over 12 bases. This CDR3 contains 15 residues. Germline assignment: CDR1 ENHRY and CDR2 SYGVKD. V dropped 6 bases and J dropped 8; count of bases not matched to a gene: 8. CDR3 nucleotides: TGTGCCATCAGGGCTCTAGCGGGGGGGCCATATGAGCAGTTCTTC. Its protein is CAIRALAGGPYEQFF.

The chain couples TRBV7-2 to TRBJ2-7; D gene uncertain. This CDR3 comprises 14 residues. Germline V lookup: CDR1 SGHTA, CDR2 FQGNSA. The V gene lost 2 bases and the J gene lost 2 bases, with 10 bases spanning the gap. The CDR3 reads CASSLSGRTYEQYF. Here the CDR3 DNA reads TGTGCCAGCAGCTTATCAGGCAGAACCTACGAGCAGTACTTC.

The CDR3 DNA is TGTGCCAGCAGCCGGCAACTAGCTCGGTACCAAGAGACCCAGTACTTC. This sequence encodes CASSRQLARYQETQYF. J is TRBJ2-5 and V is TRBV5-6; tentative D call: TRBD2 (6 bases). Between the trimmed V and J ends, which lost 4 bases and 0 bases, there was a span of 16 bases. CDR1 and CDR2 from the germline V gene are SGHDT and YYEEEE. This CDR3 has 16 amino acids.

The chain couples TRBV29-1 to TRBJ1-1, with D unresolved. The germline V gene has CDR1 SQVTM and CDR2 ANQGSEA. The CDR3 contains 12 residues. Trimming stripped 2 bases from V and 8 bases from J, with 12 bases between. CDR3 DNA sequence: TGCAGCGTTGAAAAGGTTGGAGCCGAAGCTTTCTTT. Amino acid sequence: CSVEKVGAEAFF.

This chain joins TRBV20-1 and TRBJ2-3; 8 nucleotides align to TRBD1. CDR3 size: 14 residues. Germline V gene lookup returns CDR1 DFQATT and CDR2 SNEGSKA (reference sequence). V shed 8 bases, J shed 4 bases, and the junction held 11 bases outside the gene matches. The CDR3 DNA reads as TGCAGTTACGATGGACAGGGTGAGGCAGATACGCAGTATTTT. Translating gives CSYDGQGEADTQYF.

This clonotype was seen a handful of times. J is TRBJ2-1 and V is TRBV4-3, with D tentatively TRBD2 (6 bases). The germline gives CDR1 LGHNA, CDR2 YSLEER. Trimming shortened V by 1 base and J by 7 bases, and 14 bases separated the two germline ends. The CDR3 covers 15 residues. The CDR3, as DNA: TGCGCCAGCAGCCAAGTTGCGGGGAAGGATAATGAGCAGTTCTTC. Amino acids: CASSQVAGKDNEQFF.

The chain recombines TRBV19 with TRBJ2-5, with D hard to call. CDR1 and CDR2 (germline): LNHDA, SQIVND (reference sequence). The ends were cut back, 9 bases at V and 5 bases at J, with 16 bases in the middle. This CDR3 contains 13 residues. This chain's CDR3 is CASSDHVRETQYF. The CDR3 DNA is TGTGCCAGCTCAGACCATGTAAGGGAGACCCAGTACTTC.